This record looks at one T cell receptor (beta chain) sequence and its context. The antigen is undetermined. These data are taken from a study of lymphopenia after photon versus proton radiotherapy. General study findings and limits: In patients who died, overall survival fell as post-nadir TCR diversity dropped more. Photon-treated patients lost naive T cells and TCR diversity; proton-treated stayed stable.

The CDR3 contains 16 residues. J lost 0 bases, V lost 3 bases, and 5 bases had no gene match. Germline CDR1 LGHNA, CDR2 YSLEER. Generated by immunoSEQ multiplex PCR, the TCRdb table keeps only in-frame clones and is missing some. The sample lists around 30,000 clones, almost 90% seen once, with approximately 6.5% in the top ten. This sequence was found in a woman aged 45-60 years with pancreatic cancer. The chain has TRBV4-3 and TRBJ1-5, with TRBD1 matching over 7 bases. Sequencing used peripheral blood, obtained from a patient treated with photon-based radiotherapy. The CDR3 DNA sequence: TGCGCCAGCAGCCAGGACAGGTCCTATAGCAATCAGCCCCAGCATTTT. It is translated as CASSQDRSYSNQPQHF.